Following are 11 T cell receptor beta chains from one sample sequenced in a study of blood T cells in healthy people across ages. Sample-barcoded 5' priming and a J-beta primer mix drove a second PCR of roughly 6 to 12 cycles. TCRdb re-called the 5' RACE reads with MiXCR, one entry per CDR3 protein. The sample has approximately 800,000 distinct CDR3 sequences, about half seen once; the top ten hold 15% to 20%. Input material: blood. All receptors derive from a man older than 75 in good health.

The chain has TRBV28 and TRBJ2-4, with unresolved D. TRBJ2-7 matches the DNA end more closely, so the J call is doubtful. The CDR3 consists of 14 residues. The germline V gene encodes CDR1 MDHEN and CDR2 SYDVKM. The CDR3 reads CASRKSFGFYEQYF. The CDR3 nucleotides read TGTGCCAGCAGAAAATCCTTTGGTTTCTACGAGCAGTACTTC.

Of note for this clonotype: One junction end does not reproduce the germline sequence, and a read error may be involved. The chain recombines TRBV5-1 with TRBJ2-3; 9 positions agree with TRBD2. The CDR3 is 16 amino acids. Germline V gives CDR1 SGHRS, CDR2 YFSETQ. DNA for the CDR3: TGCGCCAGCAGGTTGGGGGCTAGCGGGGCCGCAGATACGCAGTATTTT. Protein product: CASRLGASGAADTQYF.

The chain carries TRBV7-9 and TRBJ2-3; 10 bases are shared with TRBD2. Germline V lookup: CDR1 SEHNR, CDR2 FQNEAQ (reference sequence). The CDR3 has 16 amino acids. J lost 1 base, V lost 8 bases, and 9 bases had no gene match. CDR3 amino acids: CASSPGTSVGTDTQYF. DNA for the CDR3: TGTGCCAGCTCACCAGGGACTAGCGTAGGCACAGATACGCAGTATTTT.

The chain links TRBV15 to TRBJ2-1; a weak D match, TRBD2 (6 bases). The CDR3 sequence is 14 residues long. CDR1 and CDR2 (germline): LNHNV, YYDKDF (reference sequence). The V end was cut by 7 bases, the J end by 6 bases, with 16 bases between. CDR3 sequence (DNA): TGTGCCACCAAAAAAGCCGGGACTTCCAATGAGCAGTTCTTC. Its protein is CATKKAGTSNEQFF.

The chain combines TRBV19 with TRBJ2-2, with D perhaps matching TRBD1 (6 bases). V lost 6 bases and J 7 bases, leaving 12 bases between the germline ends. This CDR3 contains 13 residues. The V gene's germline CDR1 is LNHDA and CDR2 SQIVND (reference sequence). CDR3 protein: CASRKQGSGELFF. The CDR3 DNA follows: TGTGCCAGTAGAAAACAGGGAAGCGGGGAGCTGTTTTTT.

V and J are TRBV27 and TRBJ2-5; D might be TRBD2 (5 bases). Looked up from germline, CDR1 is MNHEY and CDR2 is SMNVEV (reference sequence). This CDR3 is built from 11 residues. Deletions cut 2 bases from V and 13 bases from J, with 11 bases between. The DNA of the CDR3 is TGTGCCAGCAGTTTAAGCCCACGGGGGTACTTC. Translation gives CASSLSPRGYF.

The J gene is TRBJ2-6, the V gene TRBV7-3; 7 nucleotides line up with TRBD2. Germline loops: CDR1 SGHTA, CDR2 FQGTGA. The CDR3 is 17 amino acids. V lost 2 bases, J lost 1 base, and 5 bases stayed unmatched. The CDR3: CASSLWGGSSGANVLTF. The DNA for the CDR3 is TGTGCCAGCAGCTTATGGGGGGGGTCATCTGGGGCCAACGTCCTGACTTTC.

This clonotype was detected a few times. This sequence joins TRBV12-3 or TRBV12-4 and TRBJ2-1; D tentatively fits TRBD1 or TRBD2 (5 bases each). Trimming removed 4 bases from V and 9 bases from J, with 16 bases in between. The CDR3 totals 14 residues. This CDR3 is CASSSPGPSVEQFF. Written as DNA, the CDR3 is TGTGCCAGCAGTTCCCCGGGACCATCAGTTGAGCAGTTCTTC.

This clonotype was found a few times. The gene calls are TRBV27 and TRBJ2-7; no clear D. V lost 3 bases and J 7 bases, leaving 22 bases between the germline ends. This CDR3 comprises 16 residues. Germline V gene data show CDR1 as MNHEY and CDR2 as SMNVEV (reference sequence). The CDR3 loop reads CASSFRARSLGWEQYF. The CDR3 coding sequence is TGTGCCAGCAGTTTTAGGGCCCGTTCCTTAGGATGGGAGCAGTACTTC.

The V gene is TRBV10-3, the J gene TRBJ2-2, with 10 bases identical to TRBD1. This CDR3 has 13 amino acids. Germline V lookup: CDR1 ENHRY, CDR2 SYGVKD. Germline trimming cut 8 bases from V and 7 bases from J; bases unmatched to any gene: 4. The CDR3 nucleotides are TGTGCCATCGGCGGGACAGGGGTCGGGGAGCTGTTTTTT. Amino acids: CAIGGTGVGELFF.

The V gene is TRBV2, the J gene TRBJ2-7, with TRBD2 matching 7 bases. V trimming: 8 bases; J trimming: 4 bases; junction bases outside the gene matches: 8. Germline V gene data show CDR1 as SNHLY and CDR2 as FYNNEI. This CDR3 has 13 amino acids. CDR3 in amino acids: CASDPGGAYEQYF. CDR3 nucleotide sequence: TGTGCCAGCGATCCGGGGGGAGCTTACGAGCAGTACTTC.